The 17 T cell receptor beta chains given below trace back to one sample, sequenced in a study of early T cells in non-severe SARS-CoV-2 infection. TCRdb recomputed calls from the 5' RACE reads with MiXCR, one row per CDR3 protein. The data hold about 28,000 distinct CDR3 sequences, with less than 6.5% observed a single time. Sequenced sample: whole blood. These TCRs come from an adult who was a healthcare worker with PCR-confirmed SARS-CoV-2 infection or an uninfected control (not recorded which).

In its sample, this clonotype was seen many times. CDR3 sequence reads: CASSDGTSGYEQYF. The CDR3 nucleotides read TGTGCCAGCAGTGACGGGACTAGCGGCTACGAGCAGTACTTC. This rearrangement joins TRBV6-1 to TRBJ2-7, with 11 bases identical to TRBD2. This CDR3 has 14 residues. Germline V gene lookup returns CDR1 MNHNS and CDR2 SASEGT. The trim removed 3 bases at V and 3 bases at J, leaving 1 base unmatched.

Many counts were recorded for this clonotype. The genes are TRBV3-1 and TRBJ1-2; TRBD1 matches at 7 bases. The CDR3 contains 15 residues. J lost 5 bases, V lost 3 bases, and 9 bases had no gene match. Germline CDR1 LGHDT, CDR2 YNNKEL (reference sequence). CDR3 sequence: CASSQGQSSGYGYTF. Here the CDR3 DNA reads TGTGCCAGCAGCCAGGGACAGAGCTCTGGGTATGGCTACACCTTC.

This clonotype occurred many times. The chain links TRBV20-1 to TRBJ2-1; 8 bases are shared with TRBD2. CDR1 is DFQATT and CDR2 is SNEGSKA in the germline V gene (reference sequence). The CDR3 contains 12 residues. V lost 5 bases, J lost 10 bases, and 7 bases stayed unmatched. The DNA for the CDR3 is TGCAGTGCTGGTAGCGGGAAGGCGGAGCAGTTCTTC. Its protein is CSAGSGKAEQFF.

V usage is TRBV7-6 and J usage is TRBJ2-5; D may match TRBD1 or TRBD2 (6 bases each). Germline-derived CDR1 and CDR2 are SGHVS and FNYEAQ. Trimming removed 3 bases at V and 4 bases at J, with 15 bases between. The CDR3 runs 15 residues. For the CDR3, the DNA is TGTGCCAGCAGCTTGAATCGGGGGCTAGGAGAGACCCAGTACTTC. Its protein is CASSLNRGLGETQYF.

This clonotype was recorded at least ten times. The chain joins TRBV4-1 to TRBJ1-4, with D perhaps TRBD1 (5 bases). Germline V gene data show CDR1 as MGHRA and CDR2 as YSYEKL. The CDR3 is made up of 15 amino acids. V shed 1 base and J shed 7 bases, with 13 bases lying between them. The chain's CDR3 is CASSQAGQGSEKLFF. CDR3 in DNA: TGCGCCAGCAGCCAAGCTGGGCAGGGATCTGAAAAACTGTTTTTT.

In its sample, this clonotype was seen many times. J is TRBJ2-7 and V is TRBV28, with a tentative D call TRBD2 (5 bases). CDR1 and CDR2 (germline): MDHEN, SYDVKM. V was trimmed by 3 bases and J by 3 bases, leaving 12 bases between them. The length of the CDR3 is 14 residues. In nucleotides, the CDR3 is TGTGCCAGCAGTTTTTTAGGGAGACTCTACGAGCAGTACTTC. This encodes CASSFLGRLYEQYF.

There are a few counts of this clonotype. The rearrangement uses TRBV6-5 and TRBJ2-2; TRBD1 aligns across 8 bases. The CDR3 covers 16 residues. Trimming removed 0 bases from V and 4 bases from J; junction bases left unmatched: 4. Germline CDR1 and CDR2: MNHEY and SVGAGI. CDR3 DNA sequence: TGTGCCAGCAGTTACTCGACAGGGGCTGGCACCGGGGAGCTGTTTTTT. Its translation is CASSYSTGAGTGELFF.

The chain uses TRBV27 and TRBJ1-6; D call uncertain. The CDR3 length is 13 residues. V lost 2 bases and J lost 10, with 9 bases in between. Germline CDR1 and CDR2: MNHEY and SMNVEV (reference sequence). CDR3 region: CASSLGQGSPLHF. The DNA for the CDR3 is TGTGCCAGCAGTTTAGGGCAAGGGTCACCCCTCCACTTT.

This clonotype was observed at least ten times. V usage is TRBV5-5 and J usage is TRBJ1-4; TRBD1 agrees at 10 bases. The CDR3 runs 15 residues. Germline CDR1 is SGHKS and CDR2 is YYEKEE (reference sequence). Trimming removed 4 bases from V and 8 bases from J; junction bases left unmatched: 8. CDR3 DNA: TGTGCCAGCAGCATGACAGGGGGCCTACGCGAAAAACTGTTTTTT. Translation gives CASSMTGGLREKLFF.

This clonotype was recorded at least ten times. CDR3 in DNA: TGTGCCAGCAGCTTAACCGGGAGGGCCGGAGATACGCAGTATTTT. This encodes CASSLTGRAGDTQYF. The chain links TRBV7-3 to TRBJ2-3; 8 bases line up with TRBD2. V shed 0 bases, J shed 5 bases, and the junction held 4 bases outside the gene matches. This CDR3 has 15 residues. Germline V gives CDR1 SGHTA, CDR2 FQGTGA. The entire variable domain, with the rest obtained from reference TRBV7-3 and TRBJ2-3, is as follows: GAGVSQTPSNKVTEKGKYVELRCDPISGHTALYWYRQSLGQGPEFLIYFQGTGAADDSGLPNDRFFAVRPEGSVSTLKIQRTERGDSAVYLCASSLTGRAGDTQYFGPGTRLTVL.

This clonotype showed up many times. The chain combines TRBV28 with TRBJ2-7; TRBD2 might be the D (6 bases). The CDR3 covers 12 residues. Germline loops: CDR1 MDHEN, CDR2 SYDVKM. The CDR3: CGGGALSYEQYF. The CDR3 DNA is TGTGGCGGAGGGGCTTTGAGTTACGAGCAGTACTTC.

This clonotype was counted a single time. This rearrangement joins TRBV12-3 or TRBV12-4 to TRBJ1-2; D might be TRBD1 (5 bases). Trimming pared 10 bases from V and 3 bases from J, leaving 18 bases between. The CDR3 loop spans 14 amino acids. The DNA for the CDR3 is TGTGCCAACAGGCCACAGGAGACCCACTATGGCTACACCTTC. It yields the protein CANRPQETHYGYTF.

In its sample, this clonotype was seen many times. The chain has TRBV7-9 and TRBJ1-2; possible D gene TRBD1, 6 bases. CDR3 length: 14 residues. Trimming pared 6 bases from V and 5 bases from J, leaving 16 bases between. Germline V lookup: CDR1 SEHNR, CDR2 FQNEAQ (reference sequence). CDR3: CASSPQGFGYGYTF. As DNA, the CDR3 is TGTGCCAGCAGTCCTCAGGGGTTTGGTTATGGCTACACCTTC. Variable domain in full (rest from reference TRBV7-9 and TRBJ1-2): DTGVSQNPRHKITKRGQNVTFRCDPISEHNRLYWYRQTLGQGPEFLTYFQNEAQLEKSRLLSDRFSAERPKGSFSTLEIQRTEQGDSAMYLCASSPQGFGYGYTFGSGTRLTVV.

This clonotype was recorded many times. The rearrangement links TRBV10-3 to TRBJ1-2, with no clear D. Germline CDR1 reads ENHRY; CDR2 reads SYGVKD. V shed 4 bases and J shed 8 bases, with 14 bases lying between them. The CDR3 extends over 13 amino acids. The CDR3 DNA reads TGTGCCATCAGTGCTCAGGAGGGTTTCGGCTACACCTTC. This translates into CAISAQEGFGYTF.

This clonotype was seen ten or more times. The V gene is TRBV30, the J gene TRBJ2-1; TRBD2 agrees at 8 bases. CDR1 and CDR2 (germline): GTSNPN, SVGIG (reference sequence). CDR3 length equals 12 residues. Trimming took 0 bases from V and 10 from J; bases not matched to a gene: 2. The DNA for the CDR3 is TGTGCCTGGAGTGTACTAGCGGACGAGCAGTTCTTC. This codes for CAWSVLADEQFF.

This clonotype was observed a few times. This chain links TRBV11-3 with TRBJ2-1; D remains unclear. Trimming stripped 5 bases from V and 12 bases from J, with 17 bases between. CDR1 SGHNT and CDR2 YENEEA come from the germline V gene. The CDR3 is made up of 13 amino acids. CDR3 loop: CASSESGPDVQFF. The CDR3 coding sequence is TGTGCCAGCAGCGAATCCGGACCGGATGTGCAGTTCTTC. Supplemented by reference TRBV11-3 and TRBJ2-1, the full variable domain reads EAGVVQSPRYKIIEKKQPVAFWCNPISGHNTLYWYLQNLGQGPELLIRYENEEAVDDSQLPKDRFSAERLKGVDSTLKIQPAELGDSAVYLCASSESGPDVQFFGPGTRLTVL.

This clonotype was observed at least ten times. As DNA, the CDR3 is TGTGCCACCTCCCAAGGGGCAGGGCCGCCTACAGATACGCAGTATTTT. Its translation: CATSQGAGPPTDTQYF. This rearrangement joins TRBV24-1 to TRBJ2-3; a possible D gene is TRBD1 (5 bases). CDR3 length: 16 amino acids. Germline CDR1 is KGHDR and CDR2 is SFDVKD. The V and J ends lost 9 bases and 3 bases respectively, with 21 bases between them.